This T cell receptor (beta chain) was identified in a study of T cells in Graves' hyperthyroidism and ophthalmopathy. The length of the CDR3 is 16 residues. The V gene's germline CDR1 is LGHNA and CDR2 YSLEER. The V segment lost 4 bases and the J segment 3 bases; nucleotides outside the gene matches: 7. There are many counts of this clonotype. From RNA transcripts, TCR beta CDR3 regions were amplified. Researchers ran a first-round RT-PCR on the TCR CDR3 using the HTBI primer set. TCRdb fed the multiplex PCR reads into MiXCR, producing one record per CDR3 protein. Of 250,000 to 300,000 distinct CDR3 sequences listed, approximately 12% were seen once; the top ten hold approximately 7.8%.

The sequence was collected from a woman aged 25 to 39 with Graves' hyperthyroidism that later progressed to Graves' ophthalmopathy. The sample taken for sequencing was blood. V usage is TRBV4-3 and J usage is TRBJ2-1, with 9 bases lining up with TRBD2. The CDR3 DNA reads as TGCGCCAGCAGCCCCCGCATAGCGGGGGACTACAATGAGCAGTTCTTC. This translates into CASSPRIAGDYNEQFF.